A selection of T cell receptor beta chains follows, all from one sample in a study of blood T cell repertoires in COVID-19. Using immunoSEQ multiplex PCR, the repertoire was profiled, and TCRdb retains in-frame clones only, with some absent. The sample includes 150,000 to 180,000 clones, more than 65% of them seen just once. Specimen: peripheral blood. The receptor source for this set is a woman in her forties or fifties with acute or convalescent COVID-19. Each CDR3 is given with its conserved first and last residue. The order of the fields is clone size, J gene, V gene, D gene, CDR3 DNA, CDR3 protein. The D gene is left open where the match is weak. Clone sizes are given selectively: once, few, many, or a class where the clone is expanded.

>-|TRBJ2-5|TRBV12-3/TRBV12-4|TRBD2
TGTGCCAGCAGCCCCGGGAGGGGTGAGACCCAGTACTTC
CASSPGRGETQYF
>-|TRBJ1-1|TRBV5-1|TRBD1
TGCGCCAGCAGCTTGCTACAGGGGGAGGGTAACACTGAAGCTTTCTTT
CASSLLQGEGNTEAFF
>-|TRBJ2-5|TRBV2|-
TGTGCCAGCTCAGACAGGGAGGCCACAGAGACCCAGTACTTC
CASSDREATETQYF
>-|TRBJ2-5|TRBV5-4|TRBD2
TGTGCCAGCAGCTTGGTGGGGACTAGCCAAGAGACCCAGTACTTC
CASSLVGTSQETQYF
>few|TRBJ2-3|TRBV29-1|TRBD2
TGCAGCGTTGCTAGCGGGGGAGCCGGAAACACAGATACGCAGTATTTT
CSVASGGAGNTDTQYF
>-|TRBJ2-3|TRBV24-1|-
TGTGCCACCCGTGAGGGGGGGATGCCCACAGATACGCAGTATTTT
CATREGGMPTDTQYF
>-|TRBJ1-6|TRBV11-1|-
TGTGCCAGCAGCCGAGATGATTCACCCCTCCACTTT
CASSRDDSPLHF
>-|TRBJ2-3|TRBV5-1|TRBD2
TGCGCCAGCAGCTTGTATACTCCGGGACTAGCGGGGGTTTATAGCACAGATACGCAGTATTTT
CASSLYTPGLAGVYSTDTQYF
>-|TRBJ2-2|TRBV4-1|TRBD2
TGCGCCAGCAGCCTTACCGGGACTACCTTGACCGGGGAGCTGTTTTTT
CASSLTGTTLTGELFF
>-|TRBJ1-1|TRBV7-9|-
TGTGCCAGCAGCGGGGGGACCGCCCTCGAGGCTTTCTTT
CASSGGTALEAFF
>-|TRBJ1-4|TRBV11-2|TRBD1
TGTGCCAGCAGCTTAGGGCCCCAGGGGGGACTGTTTTTT
CASSLGPQGGLFF
>few|TRBJ2-1|TRBV4-2|TRBD2
TGTGCCAGCAGCCAAGGGGCGCCAACTAGCGGGAGGGCCGAGAGCTCCTACAATGAGCAGTTCTTC
CASSQGAPTSGRAESSYNEQFF
>once|TRBJ1-2|TRBV5-1|TRBD1
TGCGCCAGCAGCTTGGATACAGGGGAGTATGGCTACACCTTC
CASSLDTGEYGYTF
>-|TRBJ2-1|TRBV11-1|-
TGTGCCAGCAGCTTTGGACAGAGGGAAGAAGAGCAGTTCTTC
CASSFGQREEEQFF
>-|TRBJ2-7|TRBV19|TRBD1
TGTGCCAGTAGTATATCCTGGACAGGGGGAGCCTACGAGCAGTACTTC
CASSISWTGGAYEQYF
>-|TRBJ1-1|TRBV18|-
TGTGCCAGCTCACCACGAGGCGGGAACACTGAAGCTTTCTTT
CASSPRGGNTEAFF
>-|TRBJ2-2|TRBV20-1|TRBD2
TGCAGTGCTAGTGCATCGACTAGCGCGGCCGGGGAGCTGTTTTTT
CSASASTSAAGELFF
>-|TRBJ2-7|TRBV9|-
TGTGCCAGCAGCGTAGTCGTACTAGCTTGGGAGCAGTACTTC
CASSVVVLAWEQYF
>once|TRBJ2-1|TRBV9|TRBD1
TGTGCCAGCAGCGTAGGTCCCGGACAGGGGTACAATGAGCAGTTCTTC
CASSVGPGQGYNEQFF
>-|TRBJ1-1|TRBV12-3/TRBV12-4|-
TGTGCCAGCAGTTTACGGAACACTGAAGCTTTCTTT
CASSLRNTEAFF
>-|TRBJ1-2|TRBV5-1|-
TGCGCCAGCAGCTTGGATAGTGGACATACAGGATATGGCTACACCTTC
CASSLDSGHTGYGYTF
>-|TRBJ2-7|TRBV28|-
TGTGCCAGCACGCGAGGGTTAGGGTACGAGCAGTACTTC
CASTRGLGYEQYF
>once|TRBJ2-2|TRBV29-1|-
TGCAGCGTTACCAGGGTTACCGGGGAGCTGTTTTTT
CSVTRVTGELFF
>-|TRBJ1-1|TRBV7-3|-
TGTGCCAGCAGCTTAACGGCAGACACTGAAGCTTTCTTT
CASSLTADTEAFF
>-|TRBJ2-2|TRBV28|TRBD2
TGTGCCAGCAGCTTAATAAGCGGGGGGTACCGGACCGGGGAGCTGTTTTTT
CASSLISGGYRTGELFF
>few|TRBJ1-2|TRBV19|-
TGTGCCAGCGGTCATGGGGGCCTCAGTGGCTACACCTTC
CASGHGGLSGYTF